The 21 T cell receptor beta chains reported below all come from one sample, sequenced in a study of OX40 agonist ivuxolimab in advanced cancers. Only in-frame clones appear in the TCRdb table, and some are missing; sequencing was by immunoSEQ multiplex PCR. The sample comprises tens of thousands of clones, around 84% of which are singletons, and less than 0.9% rests with the top ten. This specimen was CD4+ or CD8+ T cells sorted from blood, taken in a trial of the OX40 agonist ivuxolimab. Every receptor here comes from an adult with an advanced solid tumor such as melanoma, head and neck, liver or kidney cancer.

The CDR3 loop reads CASSKDRRPASGANVLTF. The CDR3 DNA follows: TGTGCCAGCAGCAAAGACAGGCGTCCTGCTTCTGGGGCCAACGTCCTGACTTTC. V is TRBV7-2 and J is TRBJ2-6; possibly TRBD1 for D (6 bases). The germline V and J ends were trimmed by 5 bases and 1 base, with 18 bases remaining between them. The germline CDR1 and CDR2 sequences are SGHTA and FQGNSA. CDR3 length equals 18 residues. Using reference TRBV7-2 and TRBJ2-6 for the parts outside the CDR3, the full variable domain is GAGVSQSPSNKVTEKGKDVELRCDPISGHTALYWYRQSLGQGLEFLIYFQGNSAPDKSGLPSDRFSAERTGGSVSTLTIQRTQQEDSAVYLCASSKDRRPASGANVLTFGAGSRLTVL.

J is TRBJ2-5 and V is TRBV5-5; D gene uncertain. The germline V gene has CDR1 SGHKS and CDR2 YYEKEE (reference sequence). V gave up 3 bases and J gave up 1 base, with 13 bases separating them. This CDR3 has 15 residues. The CDR3 sequence: CASSSRPEAQETQYF. The CDR3 DNA reads as TGTGCCAGCAGCTCCCGACCAGAGGCCCAAGAGACCCAGTACTTC.

The rearrangement uses TRBV30 and TRBJ1-6; D not resolved. The V gene's germline CDR1 is GTSNPN and CDR2 SVGIG (reference sequence). The CDR3 covers 13 residues. Trimming shortened V by 3 bases and J by 7 bases, and 10 bases separated the two germline ends. The CDR3 region is CAWREALNSPLHF. The CDR3 nucleotides are TGTGCCTGGAGGGAGGCCTTGAATTCACCCCTCCACTTT.

CDR3: CASRAPRDRGTGANVLTF. The CDR3 DNA reads TGTGCCAGTCGGGCTCCCAGGGACAGGGGGACTGGGGCCAACGTCCTGACTTTC. V and J are TRBV19 and TRBJ2-6; TRBD1 agrees at 11 bases. V lost 8 bases, J lost 2 bases, and 11 bases stayed unmatched. The CDR3 runs 18 residues. Germline V lookup: CDR1 LNHDA, CDR2 SQIVND (reference sequence). The full variable domain, rest sourced from reference TRBV19 and TRBJ2-6, is DGGITQSPKYLFRKEGQNVTLSCEQNLNHDAMYWYRQDPGQGLRLIYYSQIVNDFQKGDIAEGYSVSREKKESFPLTVTSAQKNPTAFYLCASRAPRDRGTGANVLTFGAGSRLTVL.

The J gene is TRBJ1-6, the V gene TRBV5-1; TRBD1 agrees at 10 bases. With 4 bases clipped from V and 10 bases from J, the junction kept 5 bases outside the gene matches. The CDR3 loop spans 14 amino acids. Germline V gene sequence: CDR1 SGHRS, CDR2 YFSETQ. DNA of the CDR3: TGCGCCAGCAGCAGCGGGACAGGGGACTCACCCCTCCACTTT. This codes for CASSSGTGDSPLHF. Full variable domain (outside the CDR3, taken from reference TRBV5-1 and TRBJ1-6): KAGVTQTPRYLIKTRGQQVTLSCSPISGHRSVSWYQQTPGQGLQFLFEYFSETQRNKGNFPGRFSGRQFSNSRSEMNVSTLELGDSALYLCASSSGTGDSPLHFGNGTRLTVT.

This clone was observed a handful of times. The rearrangement links TRBV2 to TRBJ2-7, with D perhaps matching TRBD2 (5 bases). V was shortened by 6 bases and J by 6 bases, with 21 bases between the two germline ends. This CDR3 comprises 15 residues. Germline assignment: CDR1 SNHLY and CDR2 FYNNEI. CDR3 sequence reads: CASRESSGYLLEQYF. The DNA of the CDR3 is TGTGCCAGCAGAGAGTCAAGCGGTTATCTACTCGAGCAGTACTTC.

The rearrangement joins TRBV7-9 to TRBJ1-5, with 7 bases aligning to TRBD1. Trimming removed 5 bases from V and 3 bases from J; junction bases left unmatched: 1. This CDR3 has 13 amino acids. From germline, CDR1 is SEHNR and CDR2 FQNEAQ (reference sequence). Here the CDR3 reads CASSGQANQPQHF. CDR3 in DNA: TGTGCCAGCAGCGGACAGGCCAATCAGCCCCAGCATTTT.

The chain employs TRBV6-5 and TRBJ1-1; tentatively, D is TRBD1 (6 bases). Looked up from germline, CDR1 is MNHEY and CDR2 is SVGAGI. CDR3 length: 13 residues. V lost 5 bases and J lost 8, with 15 bases in between. CDR3 residues: CASSMSQGPEAFF. CDR3 coding DNA: TGTGCCAGCAGTATGTCACAGGGCCCCGAAGCTTTCTTT.

The CDR3 reads CASSTGAQDEKLFF. CDR3 in DNA: TGTGCCAGCAGCACAGGGGCCCAGGATGAAAAACTGTTTTTT. V and J are TRBV2 and TRBJ1-4; 7 positions match TRBD1. Germline loops: CDR1 SNHLY, CDR2 FYNNEI. The CDR3 covers 14 residues. Trimming at V came to 6 bases and at J to 6 bases, leaving 7 bases not matched to a gene.

This chain uses TRBV28 with TRBJ1-2; TRBD1 aligns across 7 bases. Trimming took 9 bases from V and 0 from J; bases not matched to a gene: 1. The CDR3 runs 12 residues. Germline CDR1 is MDHEN and CDR2 is SYDVKM. The CDR3 is CASQGANYGYTF. CDR3 DNA sequence: TGTGCCAGTCAGGGGGCTAACTATGGCTACACCTTC.

The chain links TRBV19 to TRBJ2-3, with a weak D call TRBD2 (5 bases). Trimming left V 7 bases short and J 4 bases short, with 12 bases between. The CDR3 loop spans 13 amino acids. From germline, CDR1 is LNHDA and CDR2 SQIVND (reference sequence). The DNA for the CDR3 is TGTGCCAGTACCCACGGGGATCCAGATACGCAGTATTTT. This translates into CASTHGDPDTQYF. The full variable domain, in which reference TRBV19 and TRBJ2-3 provide the parts outside the CDR3, is DGGITQSPKYLFRKEGQNVTLSCEQNLNHDAMYWYRQDPGQGLRLIYYSQIVNDFQKGDIAEGYSVSREKKESFPLTVTSAQKNPTAFYLCASTHGDPDTQYFGPGTRLTVL.

The chain combines TRBV19 with TRBJ2-6, with a weak D call TRBD2 (6 bases). V was shortened by 7 bases and J by 0 bases, with 13 bases between the two germline ends. The length of the CDR3 is 16 residues. Germline CDR1 LNHDA, CDR2 SQIVND (reference sequence). The CDR3 here is CASNGGSVSGANVLTF. CDR3 nucleotide sequence: TGTGCCAGTAACGGGGGTTCGGTCTCTGGGGCCAACGTCCTGACTTTC.

CDR3 sequence reads: CASSLPDPYTGELFF. The CDR3 DNA is TGCGCCAGCAGCTTGCCCGATCCGTACACCGGGGAGCTGTTTTTT. The chain recombines TRBV5-1 with TRBJ2-2; no reliable D call. Germline V CDR1 and CDR2: SGHRS, YFSETQ. CDR3 size: 15 residues. The V end lost 1 base, the J end lost 3 bases, and 10 bases lay between the germline ends.

The chain links TRBV29-1 to TRBJ2-2, with TRBD2 as a possible D gene (6 bases). This CDR3 contains 13 residues. V was clipped by 4 bases and J by 6 bases, with 12 bases between them. Germline assignment: CDR1 SQVTM and CDR2 ANQGSEA. The CDR3 region is CSVGRAGSGELFF. Here the CDR3 DNA reads TGCAGCGTTGGTCGGGCGGGGTCCGGGGAGCTGTTTTTT.

V is TRBV19 and J is TRBJ1-5; the D gene is possibly TRBD1 (6 bases). There are 13 residues in the CDR3. Germline assignment: CDR1 LNHDA and CDR2 SQIVND (reference sequence). Trimming shortened V by 3 bases and J by 7 bases, and 10 bases separated the two germline ends. The CDR3 nucleotides read TGTGCCAGTAGTATTGGACAGAGACAGCCCCAGCATTTT. Its protein is CASSIGQRQPQHF. Full variable domain (missing parts from reference TRBV19 and TRBJ1-5): DGGITQSPKYLFRKEGQNVTLSCEQNLNHDAMYWYRQDPGQGLRLIYYSQIVNDFQKGDIAEGYSVSREKKESFPLTVTSAQKNPTAFYLCASSIGQRQPQHFGDGTRLSIL.

This rearrangement joins TRBV5-8 to TRBJ2-1; 10 nucleotides match TRBD1. CDR3 size: 15 residues. Germline V CDR1 and CDR2: SGHTS, YDEGEE. With 4 bases clipped from V and 7 bases from J, the junction kept 8 bases outside the gene matches. CDR3 in amino acids: CASSTGQGETNEQFF. CDR3 DNA: TGTGCCAGCAGCACCGGACAGGGGGAGACGAATGAGCAGTTCTTC.

The chain joins TRBV19 to TRBJ2-4; D remains unclear. Germline-derived CDR1 and CDR2 are LNHDA and SQIVND (reference sequence). The CDR3 consists of 16 residues. Deletions cut 3 bases from V and 1 base from J, with 13 bases between. The CDR3, as DNA: TGTGCCAGTAGTATGGGTCTGGCGGCCGCCAAAAACATTCAGTACTTC. This sequence encodes CASSMGLAAAKNIQYF.

The chain combines TRBV19 with TRBJ1-1; no firm D call. V was cut by 8 bases and J by 2 bases, with 3 bases left in between. The CDR3 is 10 residues long. Germline loops: CDR1 LNHDA, CDR2 SQIVND (reference sequence). CDR3 bases: TGTGCCAGTGGTAACACTGAAGCTTTCTTT. Residues: CASGNTEAFF.

The V and J genes are TRBV7-2 and TRBJ2-4; TRBD2 agrees at 7 bases. CDR3 length: 17 amino acids. V was pared by 2 bases and J by 1 base, with 8 bases of the junction left unmatched. Germline loops: CDR1 SGHTA, CDR2 FQGNSA. CDR3 coding DNA: TGTGCCAGCAGCTTATGGGGAGGGGCTAGGGCCAAAAACATTCAGTACTTC. This codes for CASSLWGGARAKNIQYF. Based on the CDR3 plus reference TRBV7-2 and TRBJ2-4, the full variable domain is GAGVSQSPSNKVTEKGKDVELRCDPISGHTALYWYRQSLGQGLEFLIYFQGNSAPDKSGLPSDRFSAERTGGSVSTLTIQRTQQEDSAVYLCASSLWGGARAKNIQYFGAGTRLSVL.

V is TRBV19 and J is TRBJ1-5, with a weak D call TRBD1 (5 bases). Per the germline V gene, CDR1 is LNHDA and CDR2 is SQIVND (reference sequence). V was shortened by 1 base and J by 4 bases, with 14 bases between the two germline ends. The CDR3 runs 16 residues. CDR3 amino acids: CASSIALTEPNQPQHF. The CDR3, as DNA: TGTGCCAGTAGTATAGCCCTGACAGAGCCTAATCAGCCCCAGCATTTT.

This clone has just a few counts. The V call is TRBV6-5, the J call TRBJ1-2; no clear D. The CDR3 consists of 12 residues. CDR1 is MNHEY, CDR2 SVGAGI, per germline. V shed 1 base and J shed 8 bases, with 8 bases lying between them. The CDR3 region is CASSYWAGGYTF. DNA for the CDR3: TGTGCCAGCAGTTACTGGGCTGGGGGCTACACCTTC.